Presented here are 8 T cell receptor beta chains from one specimen sequenced in a study of T cell responses to AZD1222 COVID-19 vaccine. Sequenced by immunoSEQ multiplex PCR; TCRdb stores in-frame clones only, minus some. The sample includes under 200,000 clones, just over 90% of them seen just once. The sample in question was peripheral blood, obtained on day 0 of MenACWY control vaccination. These receptors came from an adult in good health.

V gene TRBV6-5 combines with J gene TRBJ1-2; D is uncertain. V shed 2 bases and J shed 2 bases, with 6 bases lying between them. Per the germline V gene, CDR1 is MNHEY and CDR2 is SVGAGI. The CDR3 sequence is 13 residues long. This CDR3 is CASSYEGNYGYTF. The CDR3 DNA reads TGTGCCAGCAGTTACGAGGGCAACTATGGCTACACCTTC.

The gene calls are TRBV11-2 and TRBJ2-2; 15 bases match TRBD2. The CDR3 covers 17 residues. V lost 8 bases and J lost 7; bases outside the gene matches: 11. Germline V lookup: CDR1 SGHAT, CDR2 FQNNGV. Here the CDR3 DNA reads TGTGCCAGCTTCGGACTAGCGGGAGGGCCGGCGGTCGGGGAGCTGTTTTTT. Protein sequence: CASFGLAGGPAVGELFF.

This chain joins TRBV30 and TRBJ2-2, with 11 bases lining up with TRBD2. The CDR3 totals 17 residues. The V and J ends lost 1 base and 7 bases, in that order; junction bases with no gene match: 11. Looked up from germline, CDR1 is GTSNPN and CDR2 is SVGIG (reference sequence). CDR3 nucleotides: TGTGCCTGGAGTGACTTTAGCGGGAGGGCCATGGTCGGGGAGCTGTTTTTT. Protein: CAWSDFSGRAMVGELFF.

CDR3 sequence (DNA): TGTGCCATCGGACCCGGGACAGCCTCCTACGAGCAGTACTTC. Encoded protein: CAIGPGTASYEQYF. The V and J genes are TRBV10-3 and TRBJ2-7; 7 bases align to TRBD1. CDR1 ENHRY and CDR2 SYGVKD come from the germline V gene. CDR3 size: 14 residues. V dropped 8 bases and J dropped 0; count of bases not matched to a gene: 7.

The chain links TRBV18 to TRBJ1-6; D uncertain. CDR1 and CDR2 (germline): KGHSH, LQKENI. CDR3 length: 15 amino acids. The V end lost 3 bases, the J end lost 7 bases, and 13 bases lay between the germline ends. The CDR3: CASSPLSGENSPLHF. In DNA form, the CDR3 reads TGTGCCAGCTCACCCCTGTCGGGCGAGAATTCACCCCTCCACTTT.

This rearrangement joins TRBV21-1 to TRBJ1-5. TRBV21-1 is labeled a pseudogene. The CDR3 runs to 17 residues. The CDR3 protein is CASRHARVGTIYQPQHF. CDR3 nucleotides: TGTGCCAGCAGGCACGCCCGGGTCGGTACAATCTATCAGCCCCAGCATTTT.

The rearrangement links TRBV12-3 or TRBV12-4 to TRBJ1-2; D perhaps matches TRBD1 (5 bases). The CDR3 consists of 11 residues. Trimming shortened V by 6 bases and J by 4 bases, and 6 bases separated the two germline ends. In DNA form, the CDR3 reads TGTGCCAGCAGCGGGGGCTATGGCTACACCTTC. Translation gives CASSGGYGYTF.

The rearrangement links TRBV6-5 to TRBJ2-7, with D perhaps being TRBD1 or TRBD2 (6 bases each). Trimming cost V 6 bases and J 3 bases, with 15 bases left between them. The CDR3 sequence is 14 residues long. Germline V CDR1 and CDR2: MNHEY, SVGAGI. This CDR3 is CASSVEGGSYEQYF. In DNA, the CDR3 is TGTGCCAGCAGCGTGGAGGGGGGTAGCTACGAGCAGTACTTC.